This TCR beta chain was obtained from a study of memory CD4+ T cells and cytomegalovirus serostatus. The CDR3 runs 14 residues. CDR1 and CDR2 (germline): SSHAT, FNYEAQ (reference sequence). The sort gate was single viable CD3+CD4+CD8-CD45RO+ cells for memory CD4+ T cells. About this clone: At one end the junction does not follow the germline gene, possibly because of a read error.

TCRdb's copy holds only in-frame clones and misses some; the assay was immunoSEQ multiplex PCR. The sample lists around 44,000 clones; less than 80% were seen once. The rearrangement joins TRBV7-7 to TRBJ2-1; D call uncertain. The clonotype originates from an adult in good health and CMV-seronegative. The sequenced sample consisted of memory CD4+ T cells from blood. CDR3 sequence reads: CASSLDGNLNEQFF. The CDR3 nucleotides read TGTGCTAGCAGCTTAGATGGGAACTTAAATGAGCAGTTCTTC.